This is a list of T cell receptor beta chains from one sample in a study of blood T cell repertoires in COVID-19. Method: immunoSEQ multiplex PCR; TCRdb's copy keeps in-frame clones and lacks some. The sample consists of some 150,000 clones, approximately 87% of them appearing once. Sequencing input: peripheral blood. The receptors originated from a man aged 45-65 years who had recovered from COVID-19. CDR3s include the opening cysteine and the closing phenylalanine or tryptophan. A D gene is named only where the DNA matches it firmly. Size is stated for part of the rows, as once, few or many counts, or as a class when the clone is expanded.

CSVGTSGQETQYF TGCAGCGTTGGGACTAGCGGTCAAGAGACCCAGTACTTC - TRBV29-1 TRBD2 TRBJ2-5
CASSLATRPAGQGNYGYTF TGTGCCAGCAGCTTGGCCACACGTCCCGCCGGACAGGGTAACTATGGCTACACCTTC - TRBV5-4 TRBD1 TRBJ1-2
CASSMERGGRDEQFF TGTGCCAGTAGTATGGAGCGGGGGGGCCGCGATGAGCAGTTCTTC - TRBV19 TRBD2 TRBJ2-1
CASSQWSGANVLTF TGCGCCAGCAGTCAATGGAGCGGGGCCAACGTCCTGACTTTC - TRBV23-1 - TRBJ2-6
CASSPAIGWREKLFF TGTGCCAGCAGTCCCGCCATCGGGTGGAGGGAAAAACTGTTTTTT - TRBV3-1/TRBV3-2 - TRBJ1-4
CASSQEAFGDRGLGEQYF TGCGCCAGCAGCCAAGAAGCGTTCGGGGACAGGGGGCTCGGCGAGCAGTACTTC - TRBV4-1 TRBD1 TRBJ2-7
CASSRVEAGTQYF TGTGCCAGCAGCCGGGTGGAGGCTGGTACGCAGTATTTT - TRBV7-9 - TRBJ2-3
CASSYSLGDTEAFF TGTGCCAGCAGTTACTCACTGGGAGACACTGAAGCTTTCTTT - TRBV6-6 - TRBJ1-1
CSASIEGAYGYTF TGCAGTGCTAGTATTGAGGGGGCCTATGGCTACACCTTC - TRBV20-1 TRBD1 TRBJ1-2
CASSPAGGPSVNEQFF TGTGCCAGCAGCCCCGCTGGGGGCCCCTCGGTGAATGAGCAGTTCTTC - TRBV7-9 - TRBJ2-1
CASSLRGTTPEAFF TGTGCCAGCAGCTTAAGGGGAACGACACCTGAAGCTTTCTTT - TRBV7-2 - TRBJ1-1
CASSRTVTGSSSYEQYF TGCGCCAGCAGCCGAACCGTAACAGGGAGTAGCTCCTACGAGCAGTACTTC - TRBV4-3 - TRBJ2-7
CASRIQGQSYEQYF TGTGCCAGCAGGATACAGGGGCAATCCTACGAGCAGTACTTC - TRBV6-5 TRBD1 TRBJ2-7
CASSLVRGVSDTQYF TGTGCCAGCAGCCTCGTGCGGGGGGTCAGTGATACGCAGTATTTT - TRBV7-2 TRBD2 TRBJ2-3
CASSQGTGYSYEQYF TGTGCCAGCAGCCAAGGGACAGGTTACTCCTACGAGCAGTACTTC - TRBV14 TRBD1 TRBJ2-7
CASSLGTANYGYTF TGCGCCAGCAGCCTGGGGACAGCTAACTATGGCTACACCTTC once TRBV5-1 TRBD1 TRBJ1-2
CASTQQGLSTDTQYF TGTGCCAGCACGCAACAGGGGCTTAGCACAGATACGCAGTATTTT - TRBV7-3 TRBD1 TRBJ2-3
CASSSGQGAVGELFF TGCGCCAGCAGCTCCGGACAGGGGGCCGTCGGGGAGCTGTTTTTT - TRBV5-1 TRBD1 TRBJ2-2
CASSPLKGHRVDYGYTF TGTGCCAGCAGCCCCTTAAAGGGTCACAGGGTGGACTATGGCTACACCTTC - TRBV7-8 - TRBJ1-2
CASSLRGLAGSTYNEQFF TGTGCCAGCAGCTTGCGAGGACTAGCGGGGAGCACCTACAATGAGCAGTTCTTC - TRBV7-2 TRBD2 TRBJ2-1
CASSMTGGQETQYF TGTGCCAGTAGTATGACGGGGGGGCAAGAGACCCAGTACTTC - TRBV19 TRBD2 TRBJ2-5
CASSPDRGTDTQYF TGCGCCAGCAGCCCAGACAGGGGGACAGATACGCAGTATTTT - TRBV5-1 TRBD1 TRBJ2-3
CASSFPPQGIETQYF TGTGCCAGCAGCTTCCCCCCCCAGGGCATAGAGACCCAGTACTTC - TRBV7-8 - TRBJ2-5
CASSLAGSVGRGYTF TGCGCCAGCAGCTTGGCCGGTTCAGTTGGGAGGGGCTACACCTTC - TRBV5-1 - TRBJ1-2
CASSLCSRGAGNQPQHF TGTGCTAGCAGCTTATGTTCGCGGGGGGCTGGCAATCAGCCCCAGCATTTT - TRBV7-7 - TRBJ1-5
CASSLGGQGVWEQFF TGTGCCAGCAGCTTGGGGGGACAGGGAGTATGGGAGCAGTTCTTC - TRBV7-2 TRBD1 TRBJ2-1
CASSQVGVGTEAFF TGCGCCAGCAGCCAGGTAGGGGTGGGTACTGAAGCTTTCTTT - TRBV4-3 - TRBJ1-1
CASSVTGRTDTQYF TGTGCCAGCAGTGTTACAGGTCGCACAGATACGCAGTATTTT - TRBV6-4 - TRBJ2-3
CASSSGTGVEQYF TGTGCCAGCAGCTCCGGGACGGGGGTTGAGCAGTACTTC - TRBV13 - TRBJ2-7
CAIPGRHYNEQFF TGTGCCATCCCAGGTAGACATTACAATGAGCAGTTCTTC - TRBV12-3/TRBV12-4 - TRBJ2-1
CASSGPGENTEAFF TGTGCCAGCAGCGGACCGGGAGAGAACACTGAAGCTTTCTTT - TRBV13 - TRBJ1-1
CASSFVQGVRETQYF TGTGCCAGCAGCTTCGTGCAGGGTGTACGAGAGACCCAGTACTTC - TRBV7-2 - TRBJ2-5
CATEGGGPGELFF TGTGCCACCGAAGGGGGGGGCCCCGGGGAGCTGTTTTTT - TRBV7-2 - TRBJ2-2
CASSRTGSYGYTF TGTGCCAGCAGCCGGACAGGGAGCTATGGCTACACCTTC once TRBV5-8 TRBD1 TRBJ1-2
CASSYGQGKENEQYF TGTGCCAGCAGCTACGGACAGGGGAAGGAGAACGAGCAGTACTTC once TRBV7-9 TRBD1 TRBJ2-7
CASRLLPGPHFSNQPQHF TGTGCAAGTCGCTTATTACCGGGTCCCCATTTTAGCAATCAGCCCCAGCATTTT - TRBV12-2 - TRBJ1-5
CASSPNAGYTEAFF TGTGCCAGCAGCCCAAATGCAGGGTACACTGAAGCTTTCTTT - TRBV7-2 - TRBJ1-1
CASSTPAGRFGTEAFF TGTGCCAGTAGTACCCCGGCAGGGAGGTTTGGCACTGAAGCTTTCTTT - TRBV19 - TRBJ1-1
CASSIRRGVSNQPQHF TGTGCCAGTAGTATAAGGAGGGGCGTGAGCAATCAGCCCCAGCATTTT - TRBV19 - TRBJ1-5
CASSLGGISYEQYF TGTGCCAGCAGTTTAGGGGGGATCTCCTACGAGCAGTACTTC - TRBV27 - TRBJ2-7
CASSPGTGENQPQHF TGTGCCAGCAGCCCGGGGACAGGGGAAAATCAGCCCCAGCATTTT once TRBV6-5 TRBD1 TRBJ1-5
CAWSLGLSGANVLTF TGTGCCTGGAGTTTGGGACTATCGGGGGCCAACGTCCTGACTTTC - TRBV30 TRBD2 TRBJ2-6
CATSPGGAEGSNEQYF TGTGCCACCAGCCCTGGGGGTGCGGAGGGTAGCAACGAGCAGTACTTC - TRBV24-1 - TRBJ2-7
CASTTYGIGTETQYF TGTGCCAGCACTACGTATGGTATAGGGACTGAGACCCAGTACTTC - TRBV2 - TRBJ2-5
CASSADSNYGYTF TGTGCCAGCAGTGCGGACAGTAACTATGGCTACACCTTC - TRBV2 - TRBJ1-2